This T cell receptor (beta chain) was observed in a study of T-cell reconstitution after alpha-beta-depleted transplantation in children. TCRbeta library construction was performed incorporating unique molecular identifiers. TCRdb re-analysed the PCR reads in MiXCR, keeping a single row per CDR3 protein. The data show roughly 500,000 distinct CDR3 sequences, over 9.5% seen once. Between the trimmed V and J ends, which lost 1 base and 14 bases, there was a span of 22 bases. The germline V gene has CDR1 SGHVS and CDR2 FQNEAQ. The CDR3 loop spans 15 amino acids. V usage is TRBV7-8 and J usage is TRBJ2-3; D is possibly TRBD2 (5 bases). The sequences come from PBMCs, collected before TCRalphabeta/CD19-depleted stem cell transplant. The receptor's source is a child under 10 years old with inherited bone marrow failure, due to receive a stem cell transplant. The CDR3 sequence: CASSLGLGSETGGYF. The CDR3 coding sequence is TGTGCCAGCAGCTTAGGTTTGGGATCTGAGACCGGAGGGTATTTT.